This is a list of T cell receptor beta chains from one sample in a study of blood T cell repertoires in COVID-19. Here immunoSEQ multiplex PCR was the method, and the copy in TCRdb shows in-frame clones only, minus some. The profile covers about 380,000 clones, with 88% appearing a single time and 0.9% to 1.5% taken by the ten largest. The specimen sequenced was PBMCs or T cells enriched from blood (not recorded which). The receptors were gathered from a woman aged 18-29 years who had recovered from COVID-19. Each CDR3 is given with its conserved first and last residue. D genes are given only for firm matches. For some rows the clone size is stated as once, few or many, or as a class when expanded; others skip it.

>TRBJ1-1|many|-|TRBV6-1
CASSEGGHTEAFF
TGTGCCAGCAGTGAAGGGGGGCACACTGAAGCTTTCTTT
>TRBJ1-6|-|TRBD1|TRBV30
CAWSLQGRNSPLHF
TGTGCCTGGAGCCTACAGGGGCGTAATTCACCCCTCCACTTT
>TRBJ2-1|-|-|TRBV9
CASSVELSSNEQFF
TGTGCCAGCAGCGTAGAGCTAAGCTCCAATGAGCAGTTCTTC
>TRBJ2-6|-|-|TRBV19
CASSLDRYNVLTF
TGTGCCAGTAGTTTGGACAGATACAACGTCCTGACTTTC
>TRBJ1-1|once|TRBD1|TRBV5-8
CASTWTGLRSTEAFF
TGTGCCAGCACCTGGACAGGGCTTCGTAGCACTGAAGCTTTCTTT
>TRBJ1-1|-|-|TRBV4-3
CASSHGGAYTEAFF
TGCGCCAGCAGCCACGGGGGGGCCTACACTGAAGCTTTCTTT
>TRBJ1-1|-|-|TRBV9
CASSARAGPGWVDTEAFF
TGTGCCAGCAGCGCCCGAGCAGGGCCCGGCTGGGTAGACACTGAAGCTTTCTTT
>TRBJ2-2|once|-|TRBV3-1/TRBV3-2
CASTPSWNTGELFF
TGTGCCAGCACTCCTAGCTGGAACACCGGGGAGCTGTTTTTT
>TRBJ1-1|-|TRBD1|TRBV10-3
CAISGTGNTEAFF
TGTGCCATCAGTGGGACAGGGAACACTGAAGCTTTCTTT
>TRBJ1-4|-|-|TRBV19
CASSIGGVNEKLFF
TGTGCCAGTAGTATTGGCGGGGTTAATGAAAAACTGTTTTTT
>TRBJ1-1|once|TRBD1|TRBV6-5
CASRGQITMNTEAFF
TGTGCCAGCAGGGGACAGATTACCATGAACACTGAAGCTTTCTTT
>TRBJ1-5|-|TRBD1|TRBV10-3
CAISESDRGNQPQHF
TGTGCCATCAGTGAGTCGGACAGGGGCAATCAGCCCCAGCATTTT
>TRBJ1-1|-|TRBD1|TRBV5-1
CASGYRGGNTEAFF
TGCGCCAGCGGTTACAGGGGAGGGAACACTGAAGCTTTCTTT
>TRBJ1-1|-|TRBD1|TRBV7-9
CASSQTGTGRQSAFF
TGTGCCAGCAGCCAAACCGGGACAGGGAGACAATCAGCTTTCTTT
>TRBJ1-1|-|TRBD1|TRBV24-1
CATSIGGASTEAFF
TGTGCCACCAGTATAGGGGGCGCGAGCACTGAAGCTTTCTTT
>TRBJ1-3|-|-|TRBV7-2
CASSLSGKAGNTIYF
TGTGCCAGCAGCTTGTCAGGGAAGGCCGGAAACACCATATATTTT
>TRBJ1-2|-|-|TRBV7-9
CASSFSDWGYTF
TGTGCCAGCAGCTTCTCTGACTGGGGCTACACCTTC
>TRBJ1-1|once|-|TRBV30
CAWDRAGPEAFF
TGTGCCTGGGACCGGGCGGGTCCTGAAGCTTTCTTT
>TRBJ2-7|-|TRBD1|TRBV6-5
CASSRGQYEQYF
TGTGCCAGCAGTCGGGGACAGTACGAGCAGTACTTC
>TRBJ2-1|-|TRBD1|TRBV29-1
CSVEPDRGGSYNEQFF
TGCAGCGTTGAACCCGACAGGGGAGGCTCCTACAATGAGCAGTTCTTC
>TRBJ1-2|-|TRBD1|TRBV3-1/TRBV3-2
CASSRYRGVNYGYTF
TGTGCCAGCAGCCGTTACAGGGGAGTAAACTATGGCTACACCTTC
>TRBJ2-7|-|TRBD2|TRBV4-2
CASSQGTGGTYEQYF
TGTGCCAGCAGCCAAGGCACCGGGGGGACCTACGAGCAGTACTTC
>TRBJ1-2|few|-|TRBV6-1
CASSEGKGDGYTF
TGTGCCAGCAGTGAAGGGAAAGGGGATGGCTACACCTTC
>TRBJ2-7|-|-|TRBV7-2
CASSLGVRGEQYF
TGTGCCAGCAGCTTAGGAGTCCGGGGGGAGCAGTACTTC
>TRBJ1-2|-|TRBD1|TRBV27
CASSLQGANYGYTF
TGTGCCAGCAGTTTGCAGGGGGCTAACTATGGCTACACCTTC
>TRBJ1-2|-|TRBD1|TRBV3-1/TRBV3-2
CASSPYGTGDYGYTF
TGTGCCAGCAGCCCGTACGGGACAGGTGATTATGGCTACACCTTC
>TRBJ2-5|-|-|TRBV11-2
CASSLGGPRLQETQYF
TGTGCCAGCAGCTTAGGAGGGCCCCGACTTCAAGAGACCCAGTACTTC
>TRBJ2-1|few|TRBD2|TRBV19
CASTPRRGFYNEQFF
TGTGCCAGTACCCCGCGGCGGGGGTTCTACAATGAGCAGTTCTTC
>TRBJ1-1|-|-|TRBV5-4
CASRAGMDTEAFF
TGTGCCAGCCGGGCAGGGATGGACACTGAAGCTTTCTTT
>TRBJ2-7|-|TRBD1|TRBV9
CASSVRDSAPYEQYF
TGTGCCAGCAGCGTCCGGGACAGTGCTCCCTACGAGCAGTACTTC
>TRBJ2-1|-|-|TRBV5-8
CASRRLDYGEQFF
TGTGCCAGCAGGCGTCTAGATTATGGTGAGCAGTTCTTC
>TRBJ1-2|once|TRBD1|TRBV4-3
CASSQYRGTKGYTF
TGCGCCAGCAGCCAATACAGGGGGACGAAGGGCTACACCTTC
>TRBJ1-2|once|-|TRBV6-5
CASSPPDRPNGYTF
TGTGCCAGCAGTCCGCCCGACAGGCCGAATGGCTACACCTTC
>TRBJ2-6|-|-|TRBV29-1
CSVGRGSGANVLTF
TGCAGCGTTGGGCGGGGCTCTGGGGCCAACGTCCTGACTTTC
>TRBJ2-4|-|TRBD1|TRBV5-6
CASSLYRGQVNIQYF
TGTGCCAGCAGCTTGTACAGGGGACAGGTAAACATTCAGTACTTC
>TRBJ2-1|-|-|TRBV29-1
CSGGDSYHEQFF
TGCAGCGGGGGGGACAGTTACCATGAGCAGTTCTTC
>TRBJ1-2|-|-|TRBV5-1
CASSEANYGYTF
TGCGCCAGCAGCGAGGCAAACTATGGCTACACCTTC
>TRBJ2-6|-|-|TRBV30
CAWARGLTLVASGANVLTF
TGTGCCTGGGCTAGAGGGCTAACCCTTGTGGCCTCTGGGGCCAACGTCCTGACTTTC
>TRBJ1-2|-|TRBD1|TRBV19
CASSSQGAGGGYGYTF
TGTGCCAGTAGTTCTCAGGGGGCTGGTGGCGGCTATGGCTACACCTTC
>TRBJ2-7|-|-|TRBV6-5
CASSTTETYEQYF
TGTGCCAGCAGCACCACAGAGACCTACGAGCAGTACTTC
>TRBJ1-5|-|TRBD1|TRBV28
CASSQPTGMYNQPQHF
TGTGCCAGCAGTCAACCGACAGGGATGTACAATCAGCCCCAGCATTTT
>TRBJ1-5|few|-|TRBV25-1
CASSEGRQPQHF
TGTGCCAGCAGTGAAGGCCGACAGCCCCAGCATTTT
>TRBJ1-1|-|-|TRBV30
CAWSLGGRTEAFF
TGTGCCTGGAGTTTGGGGGGGCGCACTGAAGCTTTCTTT
>TRBJ1-6|-|-|TRBV3-1/TRBV3-2
CASSQESQARNSPLHF
TGTGCCAGCAGCCAAGAGTCTCAGGCCCGCAATTCACCCCTCCACTTT
>TRBJ1-3|-|-|TRBV19
CASSSGGLYSGNTIYF
TGTGCCAGTTCGAGCGGGGGACTGTACTCTGGAAACACCATATATTTT